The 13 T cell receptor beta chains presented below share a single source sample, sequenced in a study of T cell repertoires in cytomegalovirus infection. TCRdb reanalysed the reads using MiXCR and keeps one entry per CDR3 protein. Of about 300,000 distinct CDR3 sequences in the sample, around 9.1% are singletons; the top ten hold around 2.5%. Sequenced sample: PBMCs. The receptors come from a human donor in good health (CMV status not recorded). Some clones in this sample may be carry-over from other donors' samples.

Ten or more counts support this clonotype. CDR3 DNA: TGTGCCAGCAGTTACTCCGGACTAGCCCAATACAATGAGCAGTTCTTC. Translating it yields CASSYSGLAQYNEQFF. The chain carries TRBV6-2 or TRBV6-3 and TRBJ2-1; 8 bases match TRBD2. Unmatched junction bases numbered 5, after V lost 0 bases and J lost 4 bases. There are 16 residues in the CDR3. Germline V lookup: CDR1 MNHEY, CDR2 SVGEGT.

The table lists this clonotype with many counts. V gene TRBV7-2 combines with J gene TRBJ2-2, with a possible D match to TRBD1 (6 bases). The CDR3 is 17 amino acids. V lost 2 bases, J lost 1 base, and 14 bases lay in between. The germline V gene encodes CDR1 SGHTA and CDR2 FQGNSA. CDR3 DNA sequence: TGTGCCAGCAGCTTACCTAGAGACAGGAAGAACACCGGGGAGCTGTTTTTT. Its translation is CASSLPRDRKNTGELFF.

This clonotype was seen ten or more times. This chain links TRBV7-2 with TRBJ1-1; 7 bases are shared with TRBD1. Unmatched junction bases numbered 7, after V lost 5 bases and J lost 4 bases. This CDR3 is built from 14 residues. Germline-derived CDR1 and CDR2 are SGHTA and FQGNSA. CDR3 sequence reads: CASSPWTGGTEAFF. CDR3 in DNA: TGTGCCAGCAGCCCATGGACAGGAGGCACTGAAGCTTTCTTT.

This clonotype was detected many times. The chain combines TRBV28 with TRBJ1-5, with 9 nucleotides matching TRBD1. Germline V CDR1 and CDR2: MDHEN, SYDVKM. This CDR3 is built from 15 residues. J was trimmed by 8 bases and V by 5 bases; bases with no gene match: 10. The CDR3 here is CASSPGTGKGKPQHF. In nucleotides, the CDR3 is TGTGCCAGCAGTCCTGGGACAGGGAAAGGGAAGCCCCAGCATTTT.

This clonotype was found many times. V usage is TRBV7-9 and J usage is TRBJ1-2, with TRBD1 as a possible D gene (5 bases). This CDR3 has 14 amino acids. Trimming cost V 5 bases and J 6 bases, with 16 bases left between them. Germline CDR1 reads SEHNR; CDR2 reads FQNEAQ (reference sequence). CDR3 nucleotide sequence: TGTGCCAGCAGCCAAATGGGCAGGGCGGATGGCTACACCTTC. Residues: CASSQMGRADGYTF.

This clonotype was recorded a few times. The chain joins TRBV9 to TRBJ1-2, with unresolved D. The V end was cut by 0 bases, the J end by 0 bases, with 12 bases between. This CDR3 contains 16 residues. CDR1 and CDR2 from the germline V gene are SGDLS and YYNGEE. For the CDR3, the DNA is TGTGCCAGCAGCGTAGCTCACGGAAGACCTAACTATGGCTACACCTTC. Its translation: CASSVAHGRPNYGYTF.

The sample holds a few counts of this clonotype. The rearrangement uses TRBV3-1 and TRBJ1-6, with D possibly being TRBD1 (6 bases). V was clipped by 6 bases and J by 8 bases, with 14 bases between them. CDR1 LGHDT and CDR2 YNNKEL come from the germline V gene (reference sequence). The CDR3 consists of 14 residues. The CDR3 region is CASRLDRNDSPLHF. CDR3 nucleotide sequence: TGTGCCAGCAGACTTGACAGGAATGATTCACCCCTCCACTTT.

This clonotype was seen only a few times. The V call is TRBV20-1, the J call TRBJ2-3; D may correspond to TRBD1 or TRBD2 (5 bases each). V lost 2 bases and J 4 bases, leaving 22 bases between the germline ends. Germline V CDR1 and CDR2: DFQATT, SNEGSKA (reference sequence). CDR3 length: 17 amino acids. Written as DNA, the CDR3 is TGCAGTGCTAGATCCTGGGAAGGCAGGGCCGGGGCAGATACGCAGTATTTT. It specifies CSARSWEGRAGADTQYF.

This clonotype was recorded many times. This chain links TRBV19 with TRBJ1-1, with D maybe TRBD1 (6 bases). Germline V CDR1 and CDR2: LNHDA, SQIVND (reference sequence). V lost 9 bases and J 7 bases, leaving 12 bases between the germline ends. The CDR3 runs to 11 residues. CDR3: CASRSRGEAFF. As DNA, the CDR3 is TGTGCCAGCAGAAGCAGGGGTGAAGCTTTCTTT.

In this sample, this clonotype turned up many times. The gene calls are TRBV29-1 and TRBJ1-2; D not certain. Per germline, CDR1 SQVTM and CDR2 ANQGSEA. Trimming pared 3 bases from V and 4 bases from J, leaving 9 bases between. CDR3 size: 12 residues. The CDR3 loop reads CSVEPRSYGYTF. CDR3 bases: TGCAGCGTTGAGCCACGAAGCTATGGCTACACCTTC.

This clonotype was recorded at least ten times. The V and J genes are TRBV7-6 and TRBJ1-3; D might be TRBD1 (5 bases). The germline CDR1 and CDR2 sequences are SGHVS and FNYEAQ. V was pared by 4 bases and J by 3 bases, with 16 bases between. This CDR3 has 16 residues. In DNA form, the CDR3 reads TGTGCCAGCAGCTCGACACCTCGGGGCGGTGGAAACACCATATATTTT. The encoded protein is CASSSTPRGGGNTIYF.

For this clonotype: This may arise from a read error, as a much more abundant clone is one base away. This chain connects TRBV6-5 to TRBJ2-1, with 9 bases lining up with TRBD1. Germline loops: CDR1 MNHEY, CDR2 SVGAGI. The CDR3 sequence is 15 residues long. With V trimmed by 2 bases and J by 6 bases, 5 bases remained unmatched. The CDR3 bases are TGTGCCAGCAGTTACCGTGGGACAGGGTGCAATGAGCAGTTCTTC. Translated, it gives CASSYRGTGCNEQFF.

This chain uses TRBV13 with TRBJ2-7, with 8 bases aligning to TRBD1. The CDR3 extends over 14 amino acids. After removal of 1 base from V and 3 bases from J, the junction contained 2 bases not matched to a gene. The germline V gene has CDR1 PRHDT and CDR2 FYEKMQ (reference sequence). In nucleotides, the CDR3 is TGTGCCAGCAGCTTAGACAGGGGGAACTACGAGCAGTACTTC. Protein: CASSLDRGNYEQYF.